This TCR beta chain emerged from a study of blood T cell repertoires in COVID-19. About the study: The samples span acute and convalescent COVID-19 from the United States, Italy and Spain. PBMCs, B-cell-depleted T cells, or T cells provided the cDNA or gDNA that made up the material.

This clone was seen more than once but under ten times. Germline lookup yields CDR1 SQVTM and CDR2 ANQGSEA. The ends lost 7 bases at V and 7 bases at J; junction bases unmatched: 4. CDR3 length: 11 amino acids. As handled by the study authors: Scientists estimated how many nucleated cells there were by amplifying reference gene primers. Sequenced by immunoSEQ multiplex PCR; TCRdb stores in-frame clones only, minus some. V, J and clone size were drawn from that table, and D and trimming were deduced from the DNA. Of more than 70,000 clones in the sample, approximately 80% are singletons; the top ten hold about 9.4%.

V gene TRBV29-1 combines with J gene TRBJ1-1; 9 bases are shared with TRBD1. This sequence was found in a woman aged 70 to 79 with acute or convalescent COVID-19. Sequenced input: peripheral blood. The CDR3, as DNA: TGCAGCGCCGACAGGGGGGGTGAAGCTTTCTTT. Translation: CSADRGGEAFF.